A single sample gave rise to the 8 T cell receptor beta chains below, sequenced in a study of CD8+CD57+ T cells in acquired aplastic anemia. According to the study, genomic DNA was the template for TCR beta VDJ and CDR3 profiling. TCRdb fed the reads into MiXCR, producing one record per CDR3 protein. The sample contains about 470,000 distinct CDR3 sequences, around 30% of which appear only once. Patients picked for sequencing had shown CD8+CD57+ cell expansion detected by flow cytometry. The sample was sorted CD4+, CD8+, or CD8+CD57+ T cells (not recorded which) from PBMCs. The receptors stem from a human donor with aplastic anemia.

The V gene is TRBV24-1, the J gene TRBJ2-7, with 10 bases identical to TRBD1. The ends lost 7 bases at V and 12 bases at J; junction bases unmatched: 11. Germline-derived CDR1 and CDR2 are KGHDR and SFDVKD. The CDR3 covers 13 residues. The CDR3 reads CATSRDRGAFRYF. The CDR3 nucleotides read TGTGCCACCAGCCGGGACAGGGGCGCCTTTCGGTACTTC.

The chain links TRBV10-3 to TRBJ2-7, with 10 bases fitting TRBD1. The CDR3 extends over 15 amino acids. Germline lookup yields CDR1 ENHRY and CDR2 SYGVKD. V lost 6 bases to trimming and J lost 1 base; unmatched junction nucleotides: 6. CDR3 in DNA: TGTGCCATCAGCGTGGGGGACAGGGGATCCTACGAGCAGTACTTC. This codes for CAISVGDRGSYEQYF.

This clonotype was observed a few times. The chain has TRBV10-3 and TRBJ2-1; TRBD2 aligns across 9 bases. The CDR3 covers 14 residues. The germline gives CDR1 ENHRY, CDR2 SYGVKD. The V segment lost 4 bases and the J segment 6 bases; nucleotides outside the gene matches: 4. Here the CDR3 DNA reads TGTGCCATCAGTGTTGGCGGGGGGGTCAATGAGCAGTTCTTC. It is translated as CAISVGGGVNEQFF.

In DNA form, the CDR3 reads TGTGCCAGCAACCATTTGTGGGAGCCGAACACCGGGGAGCTGTTTTTT. This encodes CASNHLWEPNTGELFF. The chain carries TRBV9 and TRBJ2-2, with D maybe TRBD2 (5 bases). Trimming shortened V by 6 bases and J by 0 bases, and 15 bases separated the two germline ends. The CDR3 consists of 16 residues. Germline V lookup: CDR1 SGDLS, CDR2 YYNGEE.

This sequence joins TRBV5-4 and TRBJ1-2; a weak D match, TRBD1 (5 bases). Germline loops: CDR1 SGHNT, CDR2 YYREEE (reference sequence). The CDR3 runs 15 residues. V was shortened by 4 bases and J by 10 bases, with 23 bases between the two germline ends. CDR3 protein: CASSPREGTAGVYTF. Here the CDR3 DNA reads TGTGCCAGCAGCCCCCGGGAAGGGACGGCGGGTGTCTACACCTTC.

The chain links TRBV2 to TRBJ1-4; perhaps TRBD1 as D (6 bases). V was shortened by 8 bases and J by 7 bases, with 17 bases between the two germline ends. This CDR3 region has 14 residues. The V gene's germline CDR1 is SNHLY and CDR2 FYNNEI. The CDR3 coding sequence is TGTGCCAGCGGTCGGGGGGCGCGGGGTGAAAAACTGTTTTTT. This sequence encodes CASGRGARGEKLFF. Based on the CDR3 plus reference TRBV2 and TRBJ1-4, the full variable domain is EPEVTQTPSHQVTQMGQEVILRCVPISNHLYFYWYRQILGQKVEFLVSFYNNEISEKSEIFDDQFSVERPDGSNFTLKIRSTKLEDSAMYFCASGRGARGEKLFFGSGTQLSVL.

This clonotype was observed a handful of times. This may stem from a read error, because a much larger clone lies one nucleotide away. V is TRBV7-2 and J is TRBJ2-3, with no clear D. This CDR3 is built from 13 residues. The germline V gene encodes CDR1 SGHTA and CDR2 FQGNSA. This CDR3 is CASSFDGADMQYF. CDR3 coding DNA: TGTGCCAGCAGCTTCGATGGAGCAGATATGCAGTATTTT.

This chain links TRBV6-5 with TRBJ1-6; weak D call: TRBD1 (6 bases). Trimming cost V 2 bases and J 7 bases, with 15 bases left between them. From germline, CDR1 is MNHEY and CDR2 SVGAGI. The CDR3 sequence is 16 residues long. CDR3 sequence reads: CASSYGGALRNSPLHF. CDR3 DNA: TGTGCCAGCAGTTACGGGGGGGCGCTTCGGAATTCACCCCTCCACTTT.